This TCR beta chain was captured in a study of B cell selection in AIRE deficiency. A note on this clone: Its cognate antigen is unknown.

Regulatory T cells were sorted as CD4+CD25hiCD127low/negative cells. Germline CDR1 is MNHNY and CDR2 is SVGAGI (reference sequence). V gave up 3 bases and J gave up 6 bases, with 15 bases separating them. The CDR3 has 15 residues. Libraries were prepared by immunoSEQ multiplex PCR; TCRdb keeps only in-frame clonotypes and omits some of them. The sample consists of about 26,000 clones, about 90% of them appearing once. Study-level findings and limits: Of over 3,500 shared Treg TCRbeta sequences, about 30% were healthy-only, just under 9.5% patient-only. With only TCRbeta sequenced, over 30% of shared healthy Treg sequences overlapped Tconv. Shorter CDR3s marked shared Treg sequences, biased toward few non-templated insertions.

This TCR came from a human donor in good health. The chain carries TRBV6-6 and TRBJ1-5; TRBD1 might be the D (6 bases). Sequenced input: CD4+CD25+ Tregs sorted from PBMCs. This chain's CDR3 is CASSYRGATSQPQHF. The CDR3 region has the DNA TGTGCCAGCAGTTATCGGGGGGCGACAAGTCAGCCCCAGCATTTT.